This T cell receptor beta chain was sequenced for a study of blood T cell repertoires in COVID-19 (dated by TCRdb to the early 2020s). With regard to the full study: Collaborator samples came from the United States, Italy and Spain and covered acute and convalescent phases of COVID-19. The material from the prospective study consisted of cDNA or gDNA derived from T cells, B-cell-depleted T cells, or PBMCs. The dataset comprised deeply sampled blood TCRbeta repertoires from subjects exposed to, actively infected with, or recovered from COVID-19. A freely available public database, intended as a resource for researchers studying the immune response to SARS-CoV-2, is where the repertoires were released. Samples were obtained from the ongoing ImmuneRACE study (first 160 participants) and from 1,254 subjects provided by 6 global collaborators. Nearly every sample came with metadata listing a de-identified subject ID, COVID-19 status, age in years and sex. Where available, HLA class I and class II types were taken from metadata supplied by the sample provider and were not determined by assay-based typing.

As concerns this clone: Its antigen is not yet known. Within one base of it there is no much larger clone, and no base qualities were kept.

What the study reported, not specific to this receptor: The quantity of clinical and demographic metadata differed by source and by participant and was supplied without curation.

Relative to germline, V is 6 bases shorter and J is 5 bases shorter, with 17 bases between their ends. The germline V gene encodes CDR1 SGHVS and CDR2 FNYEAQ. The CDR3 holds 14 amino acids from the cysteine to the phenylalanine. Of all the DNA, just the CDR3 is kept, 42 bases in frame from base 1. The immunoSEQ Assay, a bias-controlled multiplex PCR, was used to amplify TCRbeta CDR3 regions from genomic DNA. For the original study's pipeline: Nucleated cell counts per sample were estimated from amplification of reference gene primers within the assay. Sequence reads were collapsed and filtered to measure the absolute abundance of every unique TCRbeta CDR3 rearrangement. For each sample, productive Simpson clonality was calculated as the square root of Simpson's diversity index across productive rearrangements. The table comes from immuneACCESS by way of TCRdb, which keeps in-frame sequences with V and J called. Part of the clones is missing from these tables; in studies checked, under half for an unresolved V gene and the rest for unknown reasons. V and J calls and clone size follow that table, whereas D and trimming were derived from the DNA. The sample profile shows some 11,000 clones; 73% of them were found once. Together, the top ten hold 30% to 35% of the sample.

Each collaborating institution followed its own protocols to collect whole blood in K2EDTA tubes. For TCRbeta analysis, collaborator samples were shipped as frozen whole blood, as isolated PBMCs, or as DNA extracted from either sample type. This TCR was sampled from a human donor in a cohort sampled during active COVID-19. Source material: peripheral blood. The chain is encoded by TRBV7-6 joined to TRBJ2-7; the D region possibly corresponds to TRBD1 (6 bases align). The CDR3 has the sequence CASSSGLAGDEQYF. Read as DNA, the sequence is TGTGCCAGCAGTTCCGGGTTGGCAGGGGACGAGCAGTACTTC.